One sample yielded the 8 T cell receptor beta chains listed below, sequenced in a study of shared clonotypes between healthy human individuals. TCRdb's table, derived via immunoSEQ multiplex PCR, lists solely in-frame clones and lacks some. The data show 550,000 to 750,000 clones, 90% to 95% seen once. CD45RO-negative, CCR7-positively selected cells formed the naive CD8 fraction, excluding terminally differentiated effector memory CD45RA+ cells. Sequencing used naive CD8+ T cells sorted from blood. The receptor source for this set is a man in his thirties or forties in good health.

The chain combines TRBV29-1 with TRBJ1-2; the D gene is possibly TRBD1 (5 bases). The CDR3 has 13 amino acids. Trimming shortened V by 4 bases and J by 4 bases, and 13 bases separated the two germline ends. Germline V gene sequence: CDR1 SQVTM, CDR2 ANQGSEA. DNA of the CDR3: TGCAGCGTTGTAGGGGCGTGGGGCTATGGCTACACCTTC. It codes for CSVVGAWGYGYTF.

This clone showed up just once. The CDR3: CASSVALEGNTGELFF. The CDR3 nucleotides read TGTGCCAGCAGCGTAGCTCTGGAGGGAAACACCGGGGAGCTGTTTTTT. The chain links TRBV9 to TRBJ2-2; tentative D call: TRBD2 (6 bases). CDR1 SGDLS and CDR2 YYNGEE come from the germline V gene. The CDR3 consists of 16 residues. V gave up 0 bases and J gave up 2 bases, with 11 bases separating them.

This clone has just one count. The genes are TRBV5-4 and TRBJ1-5; D remains ambiguous. Germline V lookup: CDR1 SGHNT, CDR2 YYREEE (reference sequence). The CDR3 totals 15 residues. V was shortened by 2 bases and J by 0 bases, with 9 bases between the two germline ends. The CDR3 sequence is CASSLSTDSNQPQHF. DNA for the CDR3: TGTGCCAGCAGCTTATCGACCGATAGCAATCAGCCCCAGCATTTT.

This chain links TRBV5-8 with TRBJ2-1, with 13 bases fitting TRBD2. The CDR3 spans 16 residues. Germline V gene sequence: CDR1 SGHTS, CDR2 YDEGEE. The V and J ends lost 1 base and 5 bases, in that order; junction bases with no gene match: 3. The CDR3 DNA reads TGTGCCAGCAGCTTGTTAGGACTAGCGGGAGACAATGAGCAGTTCTTC. Encoded protein: CASSLLGLAGDNEQFF.

This chain connects TRBV7-7 to TRBJ2-5, with 10 bases identical to TRBD1. The CDR3 extends over 15 amino acids. Germline V gene lookup returns CDR1 SSHAT and CDR2 FNYEAQ (reference sequence). The trim removed 3 bases at V and 3 bases at J, leaving 4 bases unmatched. CDR3 in amino acids: CASSFGTGDEETQYF. The CDR3 bases are TGTGCCAGCAGCTTCGGGACAGGGGATGAAGAGACCCAGTACTTC.

This clone was found a few times. The rearrangement uses TRBV29-1 and TRBJ2-1; D might be TRBD1 (6 bases). Trimming removed 6 bases from V and 9 bases from J, with 24 bases in between. Germline CDR1 and CDR2: SQVTM and ANQGSEA. This CDR3 comprises 15 residues. Written as DNA, the CDR3 is TGCAGCGTCGTACCGGGACACGAATCGTCCAGTGAGCAGTTCTTC. Translating it yields CSVVPGHESSSEQFF.

The CDR3 nucleotides read TGTGCCTGGAGACCGAGACTAGCGGGAGTCACCCGTTCGGGAGATACGCAGTATTTT. Its protein is CAWRPRLAGVTRSGDTQYF. The V call is TRBV30, the J call TRBJ2-3; 12 nucleotides match TRBD2. Trimming cost V 3 bases and J 5 bases; bases outside gene matches: 18. Germline values: CDR1 GTSNPN, CDR2 SVGIG (reference sequence). This CDR3 has 19 residues.

The V call is TRBV4-1, the J call TRBJ2-5, with 11 bases lining up with TRBD2. The CDR3 loop spans 16 amino acids. V trimming: 4 bases; J trimming: 5 bases; junction bases outside the gene matches: 9. Germline V gene sequence: CDR1 MGHRA, CDR2 YSYEKL. CDR3 protein: CASSPPLAGAIETQYF. The CDR3 DNA follows: TGCGCCAGCAGCCCCCCACTAGCGGGAGCGATTGAGACCCAGTACTTC.